Presented here are 20 T cell receptor beta chains from one specimen sequenced in a study of T cell responses to AZD1222 COVID-19 vaccine. The data were produced by immunoSEQ multiplex PCR, yet TCRdb's version contains in-frame clones alone and is incomplete. In the table there are roughly 100,000 clones, about 87% of which are singletons. The source was peripheral blood, collected 28 days after the second AZD1222 dose. These receptors were obtained from an adult who received the AZD1222 COVID-19 vaccine.

The chain has TRBV5-6 and TRBJ2-6, with a possible D match to TRBD1 (6 bases). V lost 4 bases, J lost 0 bases, and 11 bases lay in between. Germline CDR1 SGHDT, CDR2 YYEEEE. The length of the CDR3 is 16 residues. Here the CDR3 reads CASSVRTASGANVLTF. The CDR3, as DNA: TGTGCCAGCAGCGTAAGGACAGCCTCTGGGGCCAACGTCCTGACTTTC.

This chain connects TRBV5-1 to TRBJ1-1; TRBD1 agrees at 7 bases. The V and J ends lost 5 bases and 5 bases, in that order; junction bases with no gene match: 9. The CDR3 extends over 14 amino acids. Germline CDR1 is SGHRS and CDR2 is YFSETQ. The CDR3 spells CASRTGRTGTEAFF. The CDR3, as DNA: TGCGCCAGCAGGACAGGGAGGACGGGGACTGAAGCTTTCTTT.

This chain uses TRBV30 with TRBJ1-5; possible D gene TRBD1, 5 bases. The V gene lost 2 bases and the J gene lost 4 bases, with 18 bases spanning the gap. This CDR3 contains 16 residues. Germline V lookup: CDR1 GTSNPN, CDR2 SVGIG (reference sequence). As DNA, the CDR3 is TGTGCCTGGAGTTGGCGGGGGTCCCGTGGGAATCAGCCCCAGCATTTT. Translation: CAWSWRGSRGNQPQHF.

This chain joins TRBV28 and TRBJ2-3; 8 bases line up with TRBD2. Germline-derived CDR1 and CDR2 are MDHEN and SYDVKM. The CDR3 sequence is 17 residues long. The ends lost 3 bases at V and 0 bases at J; junction bases unmatched: 8. Here the CDR3 DNA reads TGTGCCAGCAGTTTTTTGGTAGCGGGGCTTAGCACAGATACGCAGTATTTT. The encoded protein is CASSFLVAGLSTDTQYF. Variable domain in full (rest from reference TRBV28 and TRBJ2-3): DVKVTQSSRYLVKRTGEKVFLECVQDMDHENMFWYRQDPGLGLRLIYFSYDVKMKEKGDIPEGYSVSREKKERFSLILESASTNQTSMYLCASSFLVAGLSTDTQYFGPGTRLTVL.

V and J are TRBV30 and TRBJ1-5; possibly TRBD1 for D (6 bases). Trimming left V 2 bases short and J 0 bases short, with 14 bases between. CDR1 is GTSNPN, CDR2 SVGIG, per germline (reference sequence). The CDR3 length is 16 residues. CDR3 residues: CAWSRRGANSNQPQHF. Here the CDR3 DNA reads TGTGCCTGGAGTAGACGGGGGGCTAATAGCAATCAGCCCCAGCATTTT.

The chain combines TRBV6-1 with TRBJ2-3; TRBD2 aligns across 13 bases. Unmatched junction bases numbered 10, after V lost 3 bases and J lost 4 bases. CDR1 and CDR2 from the germline V gene are MNHNS and SASEGT. This CDR3 region has 18 residues. In DNA, the CDR3 is TGTGCCAGCAGTGAGCTCCTAGGACTAGCGGGAGCGGCAGATACGCAGTATTTT. It yields the protein CASSELLGLAGAADTQYF.

The chain is built from TRBV5-5 and TRBJ2-7; the D gene could be TRBD1 or TRBD2 (6 bases each). Between the trimmed V and J ends, which lost 2 bases and 4 bases, there was a span of 13 bases. The V gene's germline CDR1 is SGHKS and CDR2 YYEKEE (reference sequence). This CDR3 spans 14 amino acids. The CDR3, as DNA: TGTGCCAGCAGCTTTGGGGGCGGAGGGTACGAGCAGTACTTC. This gives the protein CASSFGGGGYEQYF.

This chain connects TRBV6-2 or TRBV6-3 to TRBJ2-7; perhaps D is TRBD1 or TRBD2 (8 bases each). V lost 0 bases to trimming and J lost 3 bases, with 15 bases between them. Germline CDR1 reads MNHEY; CDR2 reads SVGEGT. The CDR3 is made up of 16 amino acids. CDR3 bases: TGTGCCAGCAGTTACTCTAGGACAGGGACTAGCTACGAGCAGTACTTC. Translation gives CASSYSRTGTSYEQYF.

This rearrangement joins TRBV18 to TRBJ2-7, with TRBD2 as a possible D gene (5 bases). The CDR3 is 15 amino acids. CDR1 is KGHSH and CDR2 is LQKENI in the germline V gene. V was clipped by 3 bases and J by 5 bases, with 17 bases between them. Here the CDR3 reads CASSPPSGQEDEQYF. DNA of the CDR3: TGTGCCAGCTCACCCCCCTCCGGGCAGGAGGACGAGCAGTACTTC.

The table lists this clone with a few counts. The chain joins TRBV4-1 to TRBJ2-2; possible D gene TRBD2, 6 bases. Germline assignment: CDR1 MGHRA and CDR2 YSYEKL. V dropped 3 bases and J dropped 6 bases, with 14 bases sitting between them. The CDR3 totals 15 residues. The CDR3: CASSHSSWGAGELFF. The CDR3 coding sequence is TGCGCCAGCAGCCACTCGTCTTGGGGGGCCGGGGAGCTGTTTTTT.

The table lists this clone with a count of one. The gene calls are TRBV7-3 and TRBJ2-5; maybe TRBD2 (6 bases). The CDR3 is made up of 13 amino acids. The V and J ends lost 4 bases and 5 bases respectively, with 11 bases between them. The germline V gene has CDR1 SGHTA and CDR2 FQGTGA. The CDR3 loop is CASSSGSGETQYF. Written as DNA, the CDR3 is TGTGCCAGCAGCTCCGGGAGCGGGGAGACCCAGTACTTC.

This rearrangement joins TRBV20-1 to TRBJ2-1; unclear D gene. The germline gives CDR1 DFQATT, CDR2 SNEGSKA (reference sequence). The germline V and J ends were trimmed by 3 bases and 13 bases, with 25 bases remaining between them. The CDR3 consists of 15 residues. The CDR3 reads CSASGSVTHQFFQFF. CDR3 nucleotides: TGCAGTGCTAGTGGGTCCGTAACCCACCAGTTCTTCCAGTTCTTC.

This clone was seen a handful of times. This sequence joins TRBV10-3 and TRBJ2-5; D uncertain. CDR3 size: 13 residues. Germline V gene lookup returns CDR1 ENHRY and CDR2 SYGVKD. The V end lost 4 bases, the J end lost 3 bases, and 9 bases lay between the germline ends. CDR3 region: CAISVVPEETQYF. DNA of the CDR3: TGTGCCATCAGTGTGGTCCCGGAAGAGACCCAGTACTTC.

This chain links TRBV11-2 with TRBJ2-1; no clear D. CDR3 size: 11 residues. V was shortened by 9 bases and J by 2 bases, with 5 bases between the two germline ends. Germline CDR1 reads SGHAT; CDR2 reads FQNNGV. This chain's CDR3 is CASRAYNEQFF. CDR3 sequence (DNA): TGTGCCAGTCGAGCCTACAATGAGCAGTTCTTC.

The rearrangement joins TRBV2 to TRBJ1-1; D gene ambiguous. This CDR3 comprises 11 residues. Trimming took 4 bases from V and 5 from J, leaving 5 bases between them. Germline CDR1 SNHLY, CDR2 FYNNEI. The CDR3 loop is CASSGGTEAFF. The CDR3 DNA reads as TGTGCCAGCAGTGGGGGTACTGAAGCTTTCTTT.

The chain recombines TRBV28 with TRBJ1-2; a possible D gene is TRBD1 (6 bases). Trimming pared 3 bases from V and 4 bases from J, leaving 18 bases between. The CDR3 covers 16 residues. The germline CDR1 and CDR2 sequences are MDHEN and SYDVKM. This chain's CDR3 is CASSFGKRGAGYGYTF. The CDR3 bases are TGTGCCAGCAGTTTTGGGAAACGGGGGGCGGGCTATGGCTACACCTTC.

This chain links TRBV4-1 with TRBJ1-6; D call uncertain. The germline gives CDR1 MGHRA, CDR2 YSYEKL. The CDR3 is 15 amino acids. The V end was cut by 1 base, the J end by 1 base, with 5 bases between. For the CDR3, the DNA is TGCGCCAGCAGCCAAGGGATATCCTATAATTCACCCCTCCACTTT. It codes for CASSQGISYNSPLHF.

This rearrangement joins TRBV10-3 to TRBJ2-7, with D maybe TRBD1 (5 bases). CDR1 and CDR2 from the germline V gene are ENHRY and SYGVKD. V lost 6 bases, J lost 0 bases, and 15 bases lay in between. This CDR3 is built from 15 residues. Here the CDR3 DNA reads TGTGCCATCAGAAACCTAGACAGTCCCTCCTACGAGCAGTACTTC. Protein: CAIRNLDSPSYEQYF.

The rearrangement joins TRBV5-4 to TRBJ2-7; possibly TRBD1 for D (6 bases). Trimming pared 4 bases from V and 5 bases from J, leaving 16 bases between. Germline V lookup: CDR1 SGHNT, CDR2 YYREEE (reference sequence). The CDR3 is 14 residues long. Written as DNA, the CDR3 is TGTGCCAGCAGCCCACAGGGATCTTACCACGAGCAGTACTTC. Translated: CASSPQGSYHEQYF.

The chain combines TRBV2 with TRBJ1-2, with TRBD1 as a possible D gene (5 bases). V was cut by 6 bases and J by 6 bases, with 14 bases left in between. The CDR3 is 13 residues long. Germline values: CDR1 SNHLY, CDR2 FYNNEI. The CDR3 nucleotides read TGTGCCAGCAGGGGGGGAATTGGAAATGGCTACACCTTC. Translating it yields CASRGGIGNGYTF.